The clone carrying this T cell receptor beta chain occurred many times. The target antigen is unknown. This sample was taken from a study of response to subunit inactivated influenza vaccine. Per germline, CDR1 SGHRS and CDR2 YFSETQ. The CDR3 has 14 amino acids. The V and J ends lost 4 bases and 7 bases respectively, with 17 bases between them. TCRdb fed the RT-PCR reads into MiXCR, producing one record per CDR3 protein. The sample holds 650,000 to 800,000 distinct CDR3 sequences, approximately 14% seen once. Points from the study as a whole: Researchers suggested that each seasonal influenza vaccination recruits few new T cells.

This TCR was recovered from a man between 45 and 60 years old who received an inactivated influenza vaccine. The sequencing used PBMCs from blood, collected 14 to 15 days before vaccination. The chain recombines TRBV5-1 with TRBJ1-1, with a tentative D call TRBD1 (6 bases). CDR3 loop: CASSTEGGSFEAFF. The CDR3 DNA sequence: TGCGCCAGCAGCACGGAAGGGGGAAGCTTTGAAGCTTTCTTT. Combining the CDR3 with reference TRBV5-1 and TRBJ1-1 gives the whole variable domain KAGVTQTPRYLIKTRGQQVTLSCSPISGHRSVSWYQQTPGQGLQFLFEYFSETQRNKGNFPGRFSGRQFSNSRSEMNVSTLELGDSALYLCASSTEGGSFEAFFGQGTRLTVV.